This TCR beta chain was identified during a study of Ad26.COV2.S vaccination and SARS-CoV-2 variants. Germline V gene data show CDR1 as MDHEN and CDR2 as SYDVKM. The CDR3 loop spans 15 amino acids. Trimming left V 8 bases short and J 2 bases short, with 17 bases between. TCRdb's table, derived via immunoSEQ multiplex PCR, lists solely in-frame clones and lacks some. The sample holds about 350,000 clones; 75% to 90% are singletons and the top ten take over 8.5%. Treatment described: some 20 received Ad26.COV2.S at low or high dose, single or two shots; a few received placebo; per-sample allocation not given. Vaccine and placebo recipients were sampled on day 63 after the first injection.

The J gene is TRBJ2-3, the V gene TRBV28; TRBD1 might be the D (5 bases). The sequence was collected from a person between 18 and 65 years old who received the Ad26.COV2.S COVID-19 vaccine or a placebo. The sample in question was peripheral blood, obtained in a trial of Ad26.COV2.S vaccine versus placebo. The CDR3 protein is CASQPTTEITDTQYF. In DNA, the CDR3 is TGTGCCAGCCAACCAACGACAGAGATCACAGATACGCAGTATTTT. Together with reference TRBV28 and TRBJ2-3, the CDR3 gives the full variable domain: DVKVTQSSRYLVKRTGEKVFLECVQDMDHENMFWYRQDPGLGLRLIYFSYDVKMKEKGDIPEGYSVSREKKERFSLILESASTNQTSMYLCASQPTTEITDTQYFGPGTRLTVL.